This record covers a single T cell receptor beta chain. The antigen remains unidentified. The record originates from a study of T cell responses to AZD1222 COVID-19 vaccine. Study findings and constraints: The donor group comprised mostly white British people and more females; the analysis possibly underestimated clonal diversity. AZD1222 recipients seropositive at baseline numbered only six or seven.

Germline loops: CDR1 MNHEY, CDR2 SVGEGT. V shed 0 bases and J shed 11 bases, with 13 bases lying between them. This CDR3 contains 13 residues. Only in-frame clones appear in the TCRdb table, and some are missing; sequencing was by immunoSEQ multiplex PCR. Of roughly 150,000 clones in the sample, around 93% were seen once. This sequence originates from an adult in good health. This material consisted of peripheral blood, taken on day 0 of AZD1222 vaccination. J is TRBJ1-1 and V is TRBV6-2 or TRBV6-3; possible D gene TRBD1, 5 bases. The CDR3 is CASSYSDNTIAFF. The CDR3, as DNA: TGTGCCAGCAGTTACTCGGACAACACTATTGCTTTCTTT.